This entry features one T cell receptor beta chain sequence. This entry comes from a study of blood T cells in healthy people across ages. For the second PCR, which ran for roughly 7 to 11 cycles, a sample-barcoded 5' primer and a J-beta primer mix were used. Sequencing recovered at least 2.5 million CDR3-containing paired-end reads from each sample. TCRdb itself ran the 5' RACE reads through MiXCR, one entry per CDR3 protein. The sample includes around 2 million distinct CDR3 sequences, around 40% of them seen just once. The CDR3 runs to 13 residues. J lost 1 base, V lost 6 bases, and 4 bases had no gene match. The germline CDR1 and CDR2 sequences are SQVTM and ANQGSEA.

This sequence originates from a human donor in good health. The sample was blood. The chain employs TRBV29-1 and TRBJ2-5, with 8 bases matching TRBD1. The CDR3 region is CSVDTGGQETQYF. The DNA of the CDR3 is TGCAGCGTAGATACAGGGGGCCAAGAGACCCAGTACTTC.